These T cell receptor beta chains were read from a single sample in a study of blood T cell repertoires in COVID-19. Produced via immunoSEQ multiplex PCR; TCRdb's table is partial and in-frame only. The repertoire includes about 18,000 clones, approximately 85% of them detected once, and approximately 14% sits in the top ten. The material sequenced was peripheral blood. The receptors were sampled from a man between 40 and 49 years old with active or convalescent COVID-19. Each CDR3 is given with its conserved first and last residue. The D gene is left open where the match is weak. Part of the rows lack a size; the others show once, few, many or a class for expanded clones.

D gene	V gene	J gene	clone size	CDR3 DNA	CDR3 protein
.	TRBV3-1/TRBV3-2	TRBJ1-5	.	TGTGCCAGCAGTGCGGGATACAATAATCAGCCCCAGCATTTT	CASSAGYNNQPQHF
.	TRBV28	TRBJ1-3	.	TGTGCCAGCAGTCTACCCACGGCGGGGAGAAACACCATATATTTT	CASSLPTAGRNTIYF
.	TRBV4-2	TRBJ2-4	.	TGTGCCAGCAGCCAATCTCTAGGGGTTGCCAAAAACATTCAGTACTTC	CASSQSLGVAKNIQYF
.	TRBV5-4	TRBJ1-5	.	TGTGCCAGCAGCTTGGGACACAGCAATCAGCCCCAGCATTTT	CASSLGHSNQPQHF
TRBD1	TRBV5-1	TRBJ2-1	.	TGCGCCAGCAGCTTGTGGGACAGGGACAATGAGCAGTTCTTC	CASSLWDRDNEQFF
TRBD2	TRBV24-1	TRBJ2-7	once	TGTGCCACCACCCCGCGGGAGGGAACCTACGAGCAGTACTTC	CATTPREGTYEQYF
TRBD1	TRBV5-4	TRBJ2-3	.	TGTGCCAGCAGCTTAGGGACAGGGAGAGATACGCAGTATTTT	CASSLGTGRDTQYF
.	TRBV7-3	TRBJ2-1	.	TGTGCCAGCAGCTTAATGGGAGCGGACCAACACAGTGAGCAGTTCTTC	CASSLMGADQHSEQFF
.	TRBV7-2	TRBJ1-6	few	TGTGCCAGCAGCTTAAATAGCGGATTCGACTCACCCCTCCACTTT	CASSLNSGFDSPLHF
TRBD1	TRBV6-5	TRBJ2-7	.	TGTGCCAGCAGACCCGGGACAGGGGTCGTTGAGCAGTACTTC	CASRPGTGVVEQYF
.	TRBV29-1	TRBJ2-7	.	TGCAGCGTTGAAGTACAGGACTACGAGCAGTACTTC	CSVEVQDYEQYF
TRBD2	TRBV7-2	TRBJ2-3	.	TGTGCCAGCAGCTTAGCTCGACTAGCGGGGGGACCTAGCACAGATACGCAGTATTTT	CASSLARLAGGPSTDTQYF
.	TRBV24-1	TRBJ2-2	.	TGTGCCACCAGTGATCCTCGGGCAGGGGAGAACACCGGGGAGCTGTTTTTT	CATSDPRAGENTGELFF
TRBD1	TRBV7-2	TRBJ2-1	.	TGTGCCAGCAGCTTTACAGGGGTGGGCGAGCAGTTCTTC	CASSFTGVGEQFF
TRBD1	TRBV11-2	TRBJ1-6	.	TGTGCCAGCAGCTTAGCCGCGACAGGGTATAATTCACCCCTCCACTTT	CASSLAATGYNSPLHF
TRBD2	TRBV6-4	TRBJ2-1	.	TGTGCCAGCAGTGACTCCGGGGGGGACCATAATGAGCAGTTCTTC	CASSDSGGDHNEQFF
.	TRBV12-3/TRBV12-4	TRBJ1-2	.	TGTGCCAGCAGCCACGGACAGCAAGCTGGCTACACCTTC	CASSHGQQAGYTF
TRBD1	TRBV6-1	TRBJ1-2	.	TGTGCCAGCAGTGAAGCGGGGTGGGCAGGGGGGCTCTATGGCTACACCTTC	CASSEAGWAGGLYGYTF
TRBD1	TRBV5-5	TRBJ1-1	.	TGTGCCAGCTCCCGGACAGGCTTAACTGAAGCTTTCTTT	CASSRTGLTEAFF
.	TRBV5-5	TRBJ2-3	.	TGTGCCAGCAGGATCGGGGTTGCCTCAGATACGCAGTATTTT	CASRIGVASDTQYF
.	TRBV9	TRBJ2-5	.	TGTGCCAGCAGCCCCTTACTAGGGAAGCAAGAGACCCAGTACTTC	CASSPLLGKQETQYF
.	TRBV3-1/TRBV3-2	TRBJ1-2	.	TGTGCCAGCAGCCAAGCGACAGCTTACGGTGGCTACACCTTC	CASSQATAYGGYTF
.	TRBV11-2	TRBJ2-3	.	TGTGCCAGCAGCTTAGTGGGCGGGTACGGCACAGATACGCAGTATTTT	CASSLVGGYGTDTQYF
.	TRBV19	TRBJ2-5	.	TGTGCCAGTAGTGCCGACAGGGGAGGGACTCAAGAGACCCAGTACTTC	CASSADRGGTQETQYF
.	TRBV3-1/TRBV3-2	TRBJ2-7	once	TGTGCCAGCAGCCAAGTACAGCCCCCCTACGAGCAGTACTTC	CASSQVQPPYEQYF
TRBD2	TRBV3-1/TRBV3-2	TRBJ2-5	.	TGTGCCAGCAGCCAAATGGTTAGCGGGGGGGCCAGGGAGACCCAGTACTTC	CASSQMVSGGARETQYF
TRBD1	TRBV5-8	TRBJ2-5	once	TGTGCCAGCAGCCCGAAGGACAGGGACGGGACCCAGTACTTC	CASSPKDRDGTQYF
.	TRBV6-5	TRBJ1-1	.	TGTGCCAGCAGTTACTCTTTGGGAGGGACTGAAGCTTTCTTT	CASSYSLGGTEAFF
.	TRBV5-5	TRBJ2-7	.	TGTGCCAGCACCCTCCTAGGGGGATACGAGCAGTACTTC	CASTLLGGYEQYF
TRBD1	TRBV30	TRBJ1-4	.	TGTGCCTGGACCCCGGGACAGGGGAATGAAAAACTGTTTTTT	CAWTPGQGNEKLFF
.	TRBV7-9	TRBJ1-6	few	TGTGCCAGCAGCTTGGGACACCCGAATTCACCCCTCCACTTT	CASSLGHPNSPLHF